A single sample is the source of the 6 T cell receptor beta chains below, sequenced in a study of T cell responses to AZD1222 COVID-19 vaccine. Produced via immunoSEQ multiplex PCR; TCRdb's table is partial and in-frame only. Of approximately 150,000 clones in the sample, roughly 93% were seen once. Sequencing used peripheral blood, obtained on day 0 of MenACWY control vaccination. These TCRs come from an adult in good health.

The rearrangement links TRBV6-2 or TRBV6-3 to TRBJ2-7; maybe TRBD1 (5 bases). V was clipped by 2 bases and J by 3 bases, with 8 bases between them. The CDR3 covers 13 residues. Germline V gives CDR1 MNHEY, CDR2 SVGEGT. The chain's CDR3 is CASSYGARYEQYF. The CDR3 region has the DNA TGTGCCAGCAGTTACGGGGCGCGCTACGAGCAGTACTTC.

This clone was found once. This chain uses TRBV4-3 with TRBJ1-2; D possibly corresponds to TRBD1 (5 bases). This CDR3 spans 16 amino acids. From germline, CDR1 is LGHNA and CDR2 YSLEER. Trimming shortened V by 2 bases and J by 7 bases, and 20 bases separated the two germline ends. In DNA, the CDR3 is TGCGCCAGCAGCCAATCGAGGGCGGGGGGATTCGGTGGCTACACCTTC. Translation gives CASSQSRAGGFGGYTF.

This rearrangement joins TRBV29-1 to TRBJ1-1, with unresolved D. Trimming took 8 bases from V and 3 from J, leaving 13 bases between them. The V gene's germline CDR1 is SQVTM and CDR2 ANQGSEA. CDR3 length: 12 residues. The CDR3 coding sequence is TGCAGCACTGGAATTGGGGACACTGAAGCTTTCTTT. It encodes CSTGIGDTEAFF. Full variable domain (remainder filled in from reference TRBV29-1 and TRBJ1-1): SAVISQKPSRDICQRGTSLTIQCQVDSQVTMMFWYRQQPGQSLTLIATANQGSEATYESGFVIDKFPISRPNLTFSTLTVSNMSPEDSSIYLCSTGIGDTEAFFGQGTRLTVV.

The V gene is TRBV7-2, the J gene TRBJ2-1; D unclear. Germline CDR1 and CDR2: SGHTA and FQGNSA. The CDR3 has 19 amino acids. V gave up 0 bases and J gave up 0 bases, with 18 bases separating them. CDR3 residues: CASSLATGSPRSSYNEQFF. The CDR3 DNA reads TGTGCCAGCAGCTTAGCCACTGGTAGTCCCAGGAGCTCCTACAATGAGCAGTTCTTC.

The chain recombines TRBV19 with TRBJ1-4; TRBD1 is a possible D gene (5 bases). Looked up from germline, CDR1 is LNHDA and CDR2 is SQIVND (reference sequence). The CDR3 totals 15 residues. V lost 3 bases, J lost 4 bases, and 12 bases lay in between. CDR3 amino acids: CASSIKGRRNEKLFF. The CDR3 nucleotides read TGTGCCAGTAGTATCAAGGGACGGCGTAATGAAAAACTGTTTTTT.

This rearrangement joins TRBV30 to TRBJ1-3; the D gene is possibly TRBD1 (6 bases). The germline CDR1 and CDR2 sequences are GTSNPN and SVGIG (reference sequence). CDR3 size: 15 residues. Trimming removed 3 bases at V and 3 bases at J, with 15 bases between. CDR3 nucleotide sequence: TGTGCCTGGAGCCCAAGGGGGGCTCGTGGAAACACCATATATTTT. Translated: CAWSPRGARGNTIYF.